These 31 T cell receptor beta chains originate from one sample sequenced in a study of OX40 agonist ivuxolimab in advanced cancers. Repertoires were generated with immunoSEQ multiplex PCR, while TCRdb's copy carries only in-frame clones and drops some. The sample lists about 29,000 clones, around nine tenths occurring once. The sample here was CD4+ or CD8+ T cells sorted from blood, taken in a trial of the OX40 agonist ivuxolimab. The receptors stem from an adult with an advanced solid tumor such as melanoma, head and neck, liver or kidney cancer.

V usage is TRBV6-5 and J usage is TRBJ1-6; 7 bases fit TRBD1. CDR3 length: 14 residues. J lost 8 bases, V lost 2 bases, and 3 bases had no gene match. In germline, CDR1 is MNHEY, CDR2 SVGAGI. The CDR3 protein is CASSYTGAHSPLHF. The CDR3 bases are TGTGCCAGCAGTTACACAGGGGCGCATTCACCCCTCCACTTT.

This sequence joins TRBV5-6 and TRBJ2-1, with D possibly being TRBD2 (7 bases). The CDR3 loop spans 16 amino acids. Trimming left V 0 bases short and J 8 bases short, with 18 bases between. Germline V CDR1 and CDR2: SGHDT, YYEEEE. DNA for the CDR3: TGTGCCAGCAGCTTGGGAGCGGCGGGGGCCCGGGATGAGCAGTTCTTC. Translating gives CASSLGAAGARDEQFF.

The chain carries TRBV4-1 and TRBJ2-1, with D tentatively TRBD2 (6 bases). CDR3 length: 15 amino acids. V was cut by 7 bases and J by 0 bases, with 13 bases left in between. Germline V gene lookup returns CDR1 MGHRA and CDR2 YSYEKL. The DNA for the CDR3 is TGCGCCAGCATTAAGGATAGCGGCTCCTACAATGAGCAGTTCTTC. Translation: CASIKDSGSYNEQFF.

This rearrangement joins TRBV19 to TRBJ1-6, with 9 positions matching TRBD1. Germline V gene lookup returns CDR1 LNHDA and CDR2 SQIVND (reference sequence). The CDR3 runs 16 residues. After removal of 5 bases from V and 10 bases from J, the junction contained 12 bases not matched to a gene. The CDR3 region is CASSPRTGAFRSPLHF. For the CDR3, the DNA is TGTGCCAGTAGTCCCCGGACAGGGGCGTTCCGGTCACCCCTCCACTTT.

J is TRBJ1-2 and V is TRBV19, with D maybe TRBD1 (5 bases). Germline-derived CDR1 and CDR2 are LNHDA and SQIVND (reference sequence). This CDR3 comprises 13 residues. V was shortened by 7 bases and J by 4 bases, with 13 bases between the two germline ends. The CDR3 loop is CASTIMGGYGYTF. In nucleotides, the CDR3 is TGTGCCAGTACTATCATGGGGGGCTATGGCTACACCTTC.

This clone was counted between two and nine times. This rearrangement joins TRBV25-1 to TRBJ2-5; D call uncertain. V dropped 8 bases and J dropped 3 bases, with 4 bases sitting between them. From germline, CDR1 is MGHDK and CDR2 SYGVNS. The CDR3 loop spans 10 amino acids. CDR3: CASPKETQYF. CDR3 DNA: TGTGCCAGCCCGAAAGAGACCCAGTACTTC.

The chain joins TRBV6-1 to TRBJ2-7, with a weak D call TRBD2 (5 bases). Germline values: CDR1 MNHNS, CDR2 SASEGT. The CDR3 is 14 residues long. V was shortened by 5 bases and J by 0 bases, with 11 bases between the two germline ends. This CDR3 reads CASSYGRGSYEQYF. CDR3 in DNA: TGTGCCAGCAGTTATGGACGGGGCTCCTACGAGCAGTACTTC.

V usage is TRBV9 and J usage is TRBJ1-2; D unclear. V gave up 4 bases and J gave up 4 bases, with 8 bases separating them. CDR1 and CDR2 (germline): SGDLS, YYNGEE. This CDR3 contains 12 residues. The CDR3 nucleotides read TGTGCCAGCAGCCCCATTTTCTATGGCTACACCTTC. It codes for CASSPIFYGYTF. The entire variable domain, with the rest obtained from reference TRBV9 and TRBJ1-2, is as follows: DSGVTQTPKHLITATGQRVTLRCSPRSGDLSVYWYQQSLDQGLQFLIQYYNGEERAKGNILERFSAQQFPDLHSELNLSSLELGDSALYFCASSPIFYGYTFGSGTRLTVV.

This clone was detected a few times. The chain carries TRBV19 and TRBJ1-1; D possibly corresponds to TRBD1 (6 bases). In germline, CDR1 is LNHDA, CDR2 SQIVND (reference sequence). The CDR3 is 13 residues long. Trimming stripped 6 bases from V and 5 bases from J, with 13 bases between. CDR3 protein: CASSWTVGTEAFF. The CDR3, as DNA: TGTGCCAGTAGCTGGACAGTTGGAACTGAAGCTTTCTTT.

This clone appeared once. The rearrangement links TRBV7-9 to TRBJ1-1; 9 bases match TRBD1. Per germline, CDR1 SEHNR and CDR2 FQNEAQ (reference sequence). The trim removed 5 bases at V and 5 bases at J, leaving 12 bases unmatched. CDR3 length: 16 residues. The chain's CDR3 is CASSAEQGAQITEAFF. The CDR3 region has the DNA TGTGCCAGCAGCGCAGAACAGGGGGCGCAGATAACTGAAGCTTTCTTT.

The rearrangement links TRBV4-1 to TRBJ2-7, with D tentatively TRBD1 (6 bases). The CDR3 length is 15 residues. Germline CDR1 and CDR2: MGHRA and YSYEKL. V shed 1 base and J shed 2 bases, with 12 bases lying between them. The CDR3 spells CASSQVRTEAYEQYF. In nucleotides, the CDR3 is TGCGCCAGCAGCCAAGTCAGGACAGAAGCCTACGAGCAGTACTTC.

CDR3 sequence: CASRGDGYTF. DNA for the CDR3: TGTGCCAGTAGGGGCGATGGCTACACCTTC. The V gene is TRBV19, the J gene TRBJ1-2; D is ambiguous. The CDR3 is 10 amino acids. Germline V gene data show CDR1 as LNHDA and CDR2 as SQIVND (reference sequence). V shed 6 bases and J shed 6 bases, with 5 bases lying between them.

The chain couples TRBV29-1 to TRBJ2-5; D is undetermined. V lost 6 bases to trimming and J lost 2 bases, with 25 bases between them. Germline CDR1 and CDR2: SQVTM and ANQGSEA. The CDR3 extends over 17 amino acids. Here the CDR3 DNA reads TGCAGCGTAACCGCCGAAAGGGAAACTCCCACACAAGAGACCCAGTACTTC. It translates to CSVTAERETPTQETQYF.

The chain's CDR3 is CASSRRQDYEQYF. CDR3 nucleotides: TGTGCCAGCAGCCGTCGGCAGGATTACGAGCAGTACTTC. The chain joins TRBV11-2 to TRBJ2-7; the D is unclear. The germline gives CDR1 SGHAT, CDR2 FQNNGV. This CDR3 region has 13 residues. The ends were cut back, 5 bases at V and 4 bases at J, with 12 bases in the middle.

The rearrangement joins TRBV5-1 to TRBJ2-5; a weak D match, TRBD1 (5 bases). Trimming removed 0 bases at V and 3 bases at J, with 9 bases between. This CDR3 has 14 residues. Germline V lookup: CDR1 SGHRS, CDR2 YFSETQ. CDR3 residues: CASSLADSKETQYF. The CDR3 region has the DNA TGCGCCAGCAGCTTGGCCGACAGCAAAGAGACCCAGTACTTC.

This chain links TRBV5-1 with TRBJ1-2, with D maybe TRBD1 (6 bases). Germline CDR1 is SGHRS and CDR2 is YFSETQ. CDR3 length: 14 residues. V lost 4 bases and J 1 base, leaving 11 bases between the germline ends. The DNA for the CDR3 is TGCGCCAGCAGCGTGACAGGTTTTAACTATGGCTACACCTTC. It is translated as CASSVTGFNYGYTF.

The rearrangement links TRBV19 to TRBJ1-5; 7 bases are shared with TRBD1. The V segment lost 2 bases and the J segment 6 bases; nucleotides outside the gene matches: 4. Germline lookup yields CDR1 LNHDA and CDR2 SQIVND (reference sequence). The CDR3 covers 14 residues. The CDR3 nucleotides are TGTGCCAGTAGTATATGGGACAGCCCTCAGCCCCAGCATTTT. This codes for CASSIWDSPQPQHF. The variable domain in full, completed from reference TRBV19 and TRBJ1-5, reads DGGITQSPKYLFRKEGQNVTLSCEQNLNHDAMYWYRQDPGQGLRLIYYSQIVNDFQKGDIAEGYSVSREKKESFPLTVTSAQKNPTAFYLCASSIWDSPQPQHFGDGTRLSIL.

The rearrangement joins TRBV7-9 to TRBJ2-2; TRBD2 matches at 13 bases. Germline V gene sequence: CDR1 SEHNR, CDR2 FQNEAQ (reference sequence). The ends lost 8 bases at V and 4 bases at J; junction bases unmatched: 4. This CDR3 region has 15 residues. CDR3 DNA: TGTGCCAGCGCCAGGACTAGCGGGAGCACCGGGGAGCTGTTTTTT. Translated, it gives CASARTSGSTGELFF.

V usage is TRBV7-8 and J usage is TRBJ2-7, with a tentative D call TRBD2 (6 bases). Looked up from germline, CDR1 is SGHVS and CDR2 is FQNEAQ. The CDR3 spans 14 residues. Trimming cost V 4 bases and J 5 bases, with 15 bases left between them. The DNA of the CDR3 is TGTGCCAGCAGCTCCTACCTAGCGTTGAACGAGCAGTACTTC. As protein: CASSSYLALNEQYF.

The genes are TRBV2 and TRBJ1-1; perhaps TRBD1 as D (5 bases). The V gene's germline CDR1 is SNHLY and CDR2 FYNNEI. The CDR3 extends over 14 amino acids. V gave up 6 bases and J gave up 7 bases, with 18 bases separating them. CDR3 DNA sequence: TGTGCCAGCAGAGGGACCCTCGGCGGGGGTGAAGCTTTCTTT. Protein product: CASRGTLGGGEAFF.

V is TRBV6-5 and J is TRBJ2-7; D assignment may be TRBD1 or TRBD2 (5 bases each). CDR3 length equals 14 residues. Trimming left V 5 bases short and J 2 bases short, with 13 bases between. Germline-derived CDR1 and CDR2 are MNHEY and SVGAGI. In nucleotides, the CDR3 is TGTGCCAGCAGTGCCTGGGACGGGACCTACGAGCAGTACTTC. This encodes CASSAWDGTYEQYF.

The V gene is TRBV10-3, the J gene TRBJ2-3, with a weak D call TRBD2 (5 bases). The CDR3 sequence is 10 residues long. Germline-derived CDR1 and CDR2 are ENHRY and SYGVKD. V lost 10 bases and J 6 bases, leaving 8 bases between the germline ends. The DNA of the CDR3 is TGTGCCACAAGAGGGGATACGCAGTATTTT. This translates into CATRGDTQYF.

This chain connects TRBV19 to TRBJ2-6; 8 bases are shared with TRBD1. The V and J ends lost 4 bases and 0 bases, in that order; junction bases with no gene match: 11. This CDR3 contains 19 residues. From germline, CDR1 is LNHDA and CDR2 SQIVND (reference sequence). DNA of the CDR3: TGTGCCAGTAGTACCCTAACCGGGACAGGACTCTCTGGGGCCAACGTCCTGACTTTC. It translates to CASSTLTGTGLSGANVLTF.

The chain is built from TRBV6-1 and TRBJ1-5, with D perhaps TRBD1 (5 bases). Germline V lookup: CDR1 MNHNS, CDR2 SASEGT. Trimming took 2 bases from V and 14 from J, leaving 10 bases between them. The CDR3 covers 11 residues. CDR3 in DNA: TGTGCCAGCAGTGAATGGGGGGAAAAGCATTTT. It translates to CASSEWGEKHF.

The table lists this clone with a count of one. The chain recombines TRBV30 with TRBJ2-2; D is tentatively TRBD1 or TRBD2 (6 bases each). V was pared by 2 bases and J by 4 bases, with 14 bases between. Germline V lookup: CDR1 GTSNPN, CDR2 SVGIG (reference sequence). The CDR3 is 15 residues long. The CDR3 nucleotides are TGTGCCTGGAGTATCGTGGGGGGCCCCACCGGGGAGCTGTTTTTT. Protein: CAWSIVGGPTGELFF.

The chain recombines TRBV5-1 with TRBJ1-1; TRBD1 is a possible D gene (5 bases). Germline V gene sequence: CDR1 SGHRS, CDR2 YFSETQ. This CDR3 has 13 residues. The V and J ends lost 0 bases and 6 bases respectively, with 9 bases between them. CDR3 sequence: CASSLVAGAEAFF. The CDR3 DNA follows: TGCGCCAGCAGCTTGGTTGCGGGGGCTGAAGCTTTCTTT.

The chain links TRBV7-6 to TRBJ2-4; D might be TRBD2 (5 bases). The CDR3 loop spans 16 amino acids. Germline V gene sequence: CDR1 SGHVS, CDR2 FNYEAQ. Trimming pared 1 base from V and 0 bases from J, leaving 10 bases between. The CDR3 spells CASSLEAEGAKNIQYF. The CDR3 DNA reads TGTGCCAGCAGCTTAGAGGCCGAGGGAGCCAAAAACATTCAGTACTTC.

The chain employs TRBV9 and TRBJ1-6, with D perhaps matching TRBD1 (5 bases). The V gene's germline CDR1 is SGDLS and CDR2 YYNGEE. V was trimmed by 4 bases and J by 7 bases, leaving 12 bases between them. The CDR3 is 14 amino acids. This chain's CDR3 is CASSNQGQNSPLHF. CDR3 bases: TGTGCCAGCAGCAATCAGGGCCAGAATTCACCCCTCCACTTT. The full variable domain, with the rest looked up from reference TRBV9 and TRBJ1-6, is DSGVTQTPKHLITATGQRVTLRCSPRSGDLSVYWYQQSLDQGLQFLIQYYNGEERAKGNILERFSAQQFPDLHSELNLSSLELGDSALYFCASSNQGQNSPLHFGNGTRLTVT.

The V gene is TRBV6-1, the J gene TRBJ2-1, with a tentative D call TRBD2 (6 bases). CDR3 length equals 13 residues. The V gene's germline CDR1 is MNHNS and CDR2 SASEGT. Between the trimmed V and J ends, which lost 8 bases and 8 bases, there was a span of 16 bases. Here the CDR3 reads CASVEGRLDEQFF. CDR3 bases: TGTGCCAGCGTGGAGGGGAGACTTGATGAGCAGTTCTTC.

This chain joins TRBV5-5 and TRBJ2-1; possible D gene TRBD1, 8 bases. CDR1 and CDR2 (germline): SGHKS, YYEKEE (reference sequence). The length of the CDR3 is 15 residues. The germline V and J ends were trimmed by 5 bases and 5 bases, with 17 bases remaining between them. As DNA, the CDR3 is TGTGCCAGCAGTTTAACAGGGGGGGAGAACAATGAGCAGTTCTTC. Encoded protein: CASSLTGGENNEQFF.

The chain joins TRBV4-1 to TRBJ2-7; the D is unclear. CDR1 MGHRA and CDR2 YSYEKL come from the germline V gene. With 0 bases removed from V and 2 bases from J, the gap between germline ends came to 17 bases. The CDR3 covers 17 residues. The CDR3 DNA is TGCGCCAGCAGCCAAGAAGTTCTCGCGTCCCCCCCCTACGAGCAGTACTTC. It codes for CASSQEVLASPPYEQYF.